This T cell receptor (beta chain) stems from a study of regulatory T cells in long-lasting Graves disease. Looking at the study overall: Recently diagnosed Graves' patients had received antithyroid drugs for under 3 months.

As to time point: newly diagnosed GD, antithyroid drugs for less than 3 months. Generation of the TCR library employed RNA extracted from PBMCs. Sequencing libraries for TCR beta were prepared with iRepertoire HTBI primers and Arm-PCR of CDR3 regions. TCRdb reprocessed the multiplex PCR reads via MiXCR and lists one record per CDR3 protein. This table has about 210,000 distinct CDR3 sequences, around 19% appearing once. Germline CDR1 DFQATT, CDR2 SNEGSKA (reference sequence). Trimming pared 0 bases from V and 6 bases from J, leaving 20 bases between. The CDR3 loop spans 17 amino acids. This clonotype was seen repeatedly, ten times or more. Its antigen is unknown. Points from the study as a whole: Relative to new patients (roughly 970), persistent patients exhibited greater sharing of public clonotypes (over 2,500).

This same sample was also part of a study on T cells in Graves' hyperthyroidism and ophthalmopathy. This second study notes: Hyperthyroidism was newly diagnosed in patients aged 18 to 65 (duration under 2 months). Initially, a first-round RT-PCR of the TCR CDR3 employed the HTBI primer set.

Material: peripheral blood mononuclear cells (PBMCs), obtained at new diagnosis, from a patient treated with antithyroid drugs. V is TRBV20-1 and J is TRBJ2-2; the D gene is possibly TRBD1 (6 bases). This TCR was sampled from a woman in her twenties or thirties with Graves disease. This CDR3 reads CSAREELAGERAGELFF. In nucleotides, the CDR3 is TGCAGTGCTAGAGAAGAATTGGCAGGGGAACGAGCCGGGGAGCTGTTTTTT.